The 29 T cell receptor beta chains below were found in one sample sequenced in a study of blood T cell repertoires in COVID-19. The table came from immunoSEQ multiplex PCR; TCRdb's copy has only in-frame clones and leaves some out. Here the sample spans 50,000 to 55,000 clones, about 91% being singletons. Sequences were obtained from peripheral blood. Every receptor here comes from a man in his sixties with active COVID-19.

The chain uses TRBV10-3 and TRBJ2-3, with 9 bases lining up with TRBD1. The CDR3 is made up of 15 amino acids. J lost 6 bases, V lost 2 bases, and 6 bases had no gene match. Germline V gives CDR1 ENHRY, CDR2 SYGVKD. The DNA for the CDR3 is TGTGCCATCAGTGAGCAGGGACAGGGAACCGATACGCAGTATTTT. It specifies CAISEQGQGTDTQYF.

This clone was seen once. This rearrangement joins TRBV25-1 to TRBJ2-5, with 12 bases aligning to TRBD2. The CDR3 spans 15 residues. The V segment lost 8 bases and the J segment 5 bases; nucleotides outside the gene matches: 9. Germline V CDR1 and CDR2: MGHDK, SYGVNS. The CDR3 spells CASSRLAGVHETQYF. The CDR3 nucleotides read TGTGCCAGCTCCAGACTAGCGGGAGTACACGAGACCCAGTACTTC.

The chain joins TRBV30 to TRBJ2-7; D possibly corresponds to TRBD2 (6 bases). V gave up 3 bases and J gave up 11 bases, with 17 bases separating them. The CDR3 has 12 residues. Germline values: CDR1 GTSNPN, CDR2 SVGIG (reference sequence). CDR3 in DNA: TGTGCCTGGAGGGCCCCTCGGGGGTCGGAGTACTTC. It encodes CAWRAPRGSEYF. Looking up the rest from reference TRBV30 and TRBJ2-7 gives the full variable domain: SQTIHQWPATLVQPVGSPLSLECTVEGTSNPNLYWYRQAAGRGLQLLFYSVGIGQISSEVPQNLSASRPQDRQFILSSKKLLLSDSGFYLCAWRAPRGSEYFGPGTRLTVT.

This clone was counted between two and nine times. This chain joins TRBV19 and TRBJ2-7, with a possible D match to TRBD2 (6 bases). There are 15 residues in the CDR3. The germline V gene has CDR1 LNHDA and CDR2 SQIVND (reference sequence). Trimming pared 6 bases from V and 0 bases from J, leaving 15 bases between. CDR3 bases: TGTGCCAGTAGAGCGCGGGGCCTTAGCTCCTACGAGCAGTACTTC. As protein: CASRARGLSSYEQYF.

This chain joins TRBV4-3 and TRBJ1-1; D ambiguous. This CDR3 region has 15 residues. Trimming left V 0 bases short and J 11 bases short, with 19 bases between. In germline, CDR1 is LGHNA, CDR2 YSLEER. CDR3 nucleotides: TGCGCCAGCAGCCAAGAAGACGGGAGACCCGGGGTCGCTTTCTTT. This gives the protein CASSQEDGRPGVAFF.

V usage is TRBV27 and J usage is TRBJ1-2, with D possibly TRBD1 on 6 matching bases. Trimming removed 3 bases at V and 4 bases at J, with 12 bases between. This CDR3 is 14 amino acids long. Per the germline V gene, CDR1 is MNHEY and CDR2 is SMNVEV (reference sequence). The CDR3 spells CASSFRQVGYGYTF. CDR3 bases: TGTGCCAGCAGTTTTAGACAGGTCGGCTATGGCTACACCTTC.

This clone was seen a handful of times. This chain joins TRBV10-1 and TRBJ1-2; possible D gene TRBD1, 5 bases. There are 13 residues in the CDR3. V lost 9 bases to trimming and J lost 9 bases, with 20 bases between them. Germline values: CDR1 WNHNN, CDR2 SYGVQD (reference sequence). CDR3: CARTRQRTMSYTF. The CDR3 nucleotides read TGCGCCAGAACTCGACAGAGAACTATGAGCTACACCTTC.

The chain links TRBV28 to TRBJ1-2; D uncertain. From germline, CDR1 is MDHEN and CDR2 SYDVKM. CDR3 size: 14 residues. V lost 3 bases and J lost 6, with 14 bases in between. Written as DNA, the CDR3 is TGTGCCAGCAGTTTGGCCACAGCCTTGAATGGCTACACCTTC. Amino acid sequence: CASSLATALNGYTF.

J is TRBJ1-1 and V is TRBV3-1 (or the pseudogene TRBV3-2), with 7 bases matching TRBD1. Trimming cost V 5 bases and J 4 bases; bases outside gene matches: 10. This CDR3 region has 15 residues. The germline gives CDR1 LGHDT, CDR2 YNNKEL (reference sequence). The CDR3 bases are TGTGCCAGCAGCTCCTCGACAGGGACGGGCACTGAAGCTTTCTTT. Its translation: CASSSSTGTGTEAFF.

The CDR3 nucleotides are TGTGCCAGCAGCCCGAGACTAGCGGGAGGCACAAGGGCGTCCAATGAGCAGTTCTTC. Its translation is CASSPRLAGGTRASNEQFF. This chain connects TRBV7-2 to TRBJ2-1; 13 bases line up with TRBD2. V dropped 5 bases and J dropped 6; count of bases not matched to a gene: 16. Per the germline V gene, CDR1 is SGHTA and CDR2 is FQGNSA. The CDR3 has 19 residues.

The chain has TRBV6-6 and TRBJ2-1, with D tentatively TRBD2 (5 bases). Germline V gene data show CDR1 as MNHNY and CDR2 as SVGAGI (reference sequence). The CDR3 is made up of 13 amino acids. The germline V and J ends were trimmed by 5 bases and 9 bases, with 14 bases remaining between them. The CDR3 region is CASSTTSYREQFF. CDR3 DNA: TGTGCCAGCAGTACCACTAGTTACCGTGAGCAGTTCTTC.

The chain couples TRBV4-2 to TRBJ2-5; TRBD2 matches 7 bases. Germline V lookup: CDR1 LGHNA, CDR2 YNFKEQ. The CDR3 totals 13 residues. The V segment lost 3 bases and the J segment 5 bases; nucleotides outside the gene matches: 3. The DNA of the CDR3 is TGTGCCAGCAGCCAGGGGGAGGGGGAGACCCAGTACTTC. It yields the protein CASSQGEGETQYF.

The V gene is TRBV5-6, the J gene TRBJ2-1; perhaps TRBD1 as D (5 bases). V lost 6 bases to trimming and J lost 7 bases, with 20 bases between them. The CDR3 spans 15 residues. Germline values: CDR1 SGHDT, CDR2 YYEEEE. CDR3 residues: CASTFPGRVKNEQFF. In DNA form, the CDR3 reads TGTGCCAGCACCTTCCCGGGCAGGGTTAAAAATGAGCAGTTCTTC.

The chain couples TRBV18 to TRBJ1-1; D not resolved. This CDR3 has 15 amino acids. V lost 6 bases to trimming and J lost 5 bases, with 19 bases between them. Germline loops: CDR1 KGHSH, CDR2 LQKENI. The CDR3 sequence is CASSLRRGDGTEAFF. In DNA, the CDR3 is TGTGCCAGCTCTCTCCGGCGGGGAGACGGTACTGAAGCTTTCTTT. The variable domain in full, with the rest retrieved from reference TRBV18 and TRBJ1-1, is NAGVMQNPRHLVRRRGQEARLRCSPMKGHSHVYWYRQLPEEGLKFMVYLQKENIIDESGMPKERFSAEFPKEGPSILRIQQVVRGDSAAYFCASSLRRGDGTEAFFGQGTRLTVV.

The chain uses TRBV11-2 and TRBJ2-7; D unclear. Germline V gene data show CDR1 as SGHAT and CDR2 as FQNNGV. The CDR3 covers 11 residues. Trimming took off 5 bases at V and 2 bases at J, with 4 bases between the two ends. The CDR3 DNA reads TGTGCCAGCAGCCCTGCCTACGAGCAGTACTTC. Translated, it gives CASSPAYEQYF.

The CDR3, as DNA: TGTGCCAGCAGCTCCTCCGGGACTAAAAACACCGGGGAGCTGTTTTTT. It yields the protein CASSSSGTKNTGELFF. The chain carries TRBV7-2 and TRBJ2-2, with 7 bases identical to TRBD2. The length of the CDR3 is 16 residues. The ends lost 4 bases at V and 2 bases at J; junction bases unmatched: 7. Germline CDR1 reads SGHTA; CDR2 reads FQGNSA.

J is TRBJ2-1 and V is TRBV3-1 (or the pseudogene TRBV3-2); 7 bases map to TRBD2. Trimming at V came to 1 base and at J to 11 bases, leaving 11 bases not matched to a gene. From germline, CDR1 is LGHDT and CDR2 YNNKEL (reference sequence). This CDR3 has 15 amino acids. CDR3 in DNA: TGTGCCAGCAGCCAAGGGGCTAGCGGAAATTTAAAGCAGTTCTTC. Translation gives CASSQGASGNLKQFF.

The CDR3, as DNA: TGTGCCAGCAGGGACGGGACAGGCATCTCACCCCTCCACTTT. As protein: CASRDGTGISPLHF. The chain joins TRBV28 to TRBJ1-6, with TRBD1 matching over 8 bases. CDR3 length: 14 residues. The V gene end was trimmed by 6 bases and the J gene end by 10 bases; junction bases not matched to a gene: 8. Germline V gives CDR1 MDHEN, CDR2 SYDVKM.

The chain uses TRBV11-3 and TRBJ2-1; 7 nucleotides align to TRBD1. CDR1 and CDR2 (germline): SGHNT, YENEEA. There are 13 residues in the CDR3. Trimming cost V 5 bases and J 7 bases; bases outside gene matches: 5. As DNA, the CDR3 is TGTGCCAGCAGCCCAGGGGGTGGGAATGAGCAGTTCTTC. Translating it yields CASSPGGGNEQFF.

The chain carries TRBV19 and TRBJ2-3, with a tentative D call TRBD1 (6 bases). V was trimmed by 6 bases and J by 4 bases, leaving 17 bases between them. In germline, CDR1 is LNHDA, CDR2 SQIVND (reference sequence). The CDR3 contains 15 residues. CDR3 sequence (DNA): TGTGCCAGTAGCCGTGGGGGCGCCGTCGCAGATACGCAGTATTTT. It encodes CASSRGGAVADTQYF.

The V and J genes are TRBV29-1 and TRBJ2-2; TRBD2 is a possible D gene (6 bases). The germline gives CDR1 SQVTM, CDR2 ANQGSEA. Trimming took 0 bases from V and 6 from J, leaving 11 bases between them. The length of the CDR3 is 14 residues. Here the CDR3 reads CSVEEGEVAGELFF. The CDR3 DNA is TGCAGCGTTGAAGAGGGGGAGGTAGCCGGGGAGCTGTTTTTT.

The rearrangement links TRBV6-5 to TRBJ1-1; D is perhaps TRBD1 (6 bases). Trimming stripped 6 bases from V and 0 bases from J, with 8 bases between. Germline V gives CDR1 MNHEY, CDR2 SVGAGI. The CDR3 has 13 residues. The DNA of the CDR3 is TGTGCCAGCAGCAGACAGGTGAACACTGAAGCTTTCTTT. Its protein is CASSRQVNTEAFF.

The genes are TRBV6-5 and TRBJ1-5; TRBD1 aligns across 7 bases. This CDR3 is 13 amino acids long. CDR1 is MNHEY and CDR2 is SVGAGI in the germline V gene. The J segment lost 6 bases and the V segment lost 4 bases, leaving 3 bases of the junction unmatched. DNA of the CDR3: TGTGCCAGCAGTTCCCGGGACAGTCAGCCCCAGCATTTT. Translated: CASSSRDSQPQHF.

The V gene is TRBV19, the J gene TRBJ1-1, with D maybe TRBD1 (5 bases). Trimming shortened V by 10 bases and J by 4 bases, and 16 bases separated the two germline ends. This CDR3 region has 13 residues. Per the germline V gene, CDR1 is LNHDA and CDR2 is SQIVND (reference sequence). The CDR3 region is CATDRRGGTEAFF. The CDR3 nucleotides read TGTGCCACAGATCGGAGGGGAGGCACTGAAGCTTTCTTT.

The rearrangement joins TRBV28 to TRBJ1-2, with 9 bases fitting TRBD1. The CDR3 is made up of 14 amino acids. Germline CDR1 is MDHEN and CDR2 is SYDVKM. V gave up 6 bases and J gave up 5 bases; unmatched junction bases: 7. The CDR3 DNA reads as TGTGCCAGCAGGGGACAGGGAGTTCGTTATGGCTACACCTTC. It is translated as CASRGQGVRYGYTF.

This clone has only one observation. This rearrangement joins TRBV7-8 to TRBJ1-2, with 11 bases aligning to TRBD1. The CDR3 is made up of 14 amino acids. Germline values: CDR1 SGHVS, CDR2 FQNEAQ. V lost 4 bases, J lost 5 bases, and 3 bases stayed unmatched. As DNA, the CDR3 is TGTGCCAGCAGCTCCGGGACAGGGGGTTATGGCTACACCTTC. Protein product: CASSSGTGGYGYTF.

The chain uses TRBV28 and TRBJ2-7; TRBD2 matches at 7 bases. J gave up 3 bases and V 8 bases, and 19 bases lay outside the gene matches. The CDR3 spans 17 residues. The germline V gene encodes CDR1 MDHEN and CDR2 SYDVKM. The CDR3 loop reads CASRKIGSGGGRYEQYF. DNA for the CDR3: TGTGCCAGCCGGAAGATAGGTAGTGGGGGAGGGCGCTACGAGCAGTACTTC.

For the CDR3, the DNA is TGTGCCAGCAGCTCGCCGGGACAGACGATCTATGGCTACACCTTC. Protein sequence: CASSSPGQTIYGYTF. The chain joins TRBV5-6 to TRBJ1-2, with 7 positions matching TRBD1. Germline CDR1 reads SGHDT; CDR2 reads YYEEEE. V trimming: 3 bases; J trimming: 4 bases; junction bases outside the gene matches: 9. The CDR3 loop spans 15 amino acids.

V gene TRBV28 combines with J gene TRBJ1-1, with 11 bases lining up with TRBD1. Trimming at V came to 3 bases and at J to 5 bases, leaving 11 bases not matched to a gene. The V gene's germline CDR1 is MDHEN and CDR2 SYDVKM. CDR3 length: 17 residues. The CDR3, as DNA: TGTGCCAGCAGTTTCGTTCAGTCCGGGACAGGGGGAACTGAAGCTTTCTTT. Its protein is CASSFVQSGTGGTEAFF.